What follows are 2 T cell receptor beta chains derived from one specimen sequenced in a study of CD8 T cells in Susac syndrome (dated by TCRdb to between 2019 and 2020). Receptor amplification or capture employed the immunoSEQ multiplex PCR assay. RNA was extracted with the RNeasy kit and roughly 0.5 to 1 ug was reverse transcribed using random hexamers. TCRdb reworked the public reads: Q25 trimming with fastp, MiXCR clone assembly, productive beta chains retained. A single entry per CDR3 protein holds the most common genes and DNA from its merged rows. In this sample the table shows 120,000 to 150,000 distinct CDR3 sequences, 94% of which occur a single time. The ten largest make up roughly 0.083% of the sample. Sequenced: CD4+ T cells from PBMCs. The receptors shown here come from a human donor in good health.

The chain recombines TRBV18 with TRBJ2-5, with TRBD2 identical over 8 bases. The ends lost 0 bases at V and 2 bases at J; junction bases unmatched: 2. Germline values: CDR1 KGHSH, CDR2 LQKENI. This CDR3 is built from 15 residues. The CDR3 DNA sequence: TGTGCCAGCTCACCACCGATAGCGGGACAAGAGACCCAGTACTTC. This sequence encodes CASSPPIAGQETQYF.

The chain uses TRBV3-1 and TRBJ2-1; possibly TRBD2 for D (5 bases). The germline V and J ends were trimmed by 0 bases and 8 bases, with 11 bases remaining between them. This CDR3 comprises 14 residues. Germline values: CDR1 LGHDT, CDR2 YNNKEL (reference sequence). As DNA, the CDR3 is TGTGCCAGCAGCCAAGATCGAGGGAGAGATGAGCAGTTCTTC. Translating it yields CASSQDRGRDEQFF.